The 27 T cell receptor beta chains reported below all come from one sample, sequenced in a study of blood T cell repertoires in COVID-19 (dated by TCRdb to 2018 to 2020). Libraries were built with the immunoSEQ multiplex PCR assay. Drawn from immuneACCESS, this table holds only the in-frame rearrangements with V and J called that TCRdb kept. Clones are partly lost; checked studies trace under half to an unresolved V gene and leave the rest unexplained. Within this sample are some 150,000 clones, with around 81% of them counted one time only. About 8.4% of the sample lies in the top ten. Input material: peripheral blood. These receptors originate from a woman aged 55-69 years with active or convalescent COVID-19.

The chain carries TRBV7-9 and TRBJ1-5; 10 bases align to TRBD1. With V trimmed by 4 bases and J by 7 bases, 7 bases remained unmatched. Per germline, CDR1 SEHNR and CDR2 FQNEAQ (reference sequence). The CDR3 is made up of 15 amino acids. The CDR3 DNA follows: TGTGCCAGCAGCTCTCAGGGGACAGGGGAACAGCCCCAGCATTTT. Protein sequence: CASSSQGTGEQPQHF.

This CDR3 is CASTRSGEKLFF. The CDR3 region has the DNA TGTGCCAGTACCCGAAGCGGGGAAAAACTGTTTTTT. The V call is TRBV19, the J call TRBJ1-4; no definite D call. Trimming left V 7 bases short and J 8 bases short, with 11 bases between. Germline values: CDR1 LNHDA, CDR2 SQIVND (reference sequence). The CDR3 consists of 12 residues.

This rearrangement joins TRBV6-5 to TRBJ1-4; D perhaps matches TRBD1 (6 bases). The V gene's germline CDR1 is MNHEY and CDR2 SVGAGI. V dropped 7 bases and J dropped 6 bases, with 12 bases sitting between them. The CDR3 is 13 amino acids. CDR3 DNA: TGTGCCAGCAATGTGGACAGAGATGAAAAACTGTTTTTT. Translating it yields CASNVDRDEKLFF.

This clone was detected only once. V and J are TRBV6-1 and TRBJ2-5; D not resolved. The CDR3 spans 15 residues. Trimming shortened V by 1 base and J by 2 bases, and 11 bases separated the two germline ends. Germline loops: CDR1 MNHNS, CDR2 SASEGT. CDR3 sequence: CASSEGLLVQETQYF. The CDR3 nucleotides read TGTGCCAGCAGTGAAGGCTTGCTAGTACAAGAGACCCAGTACTTC.

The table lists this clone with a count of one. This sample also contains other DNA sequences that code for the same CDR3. This CDR3 is CASSLGALNTEAFF. The CDR3 DNA reads as TGCGCCAGCAGCTTGGGCGCCTTGAACACTGAAGCTTTCTTT. The chain recombines TRBV5-1 with TRBJ1-1; no clear D. Germline V gene lookup returns CDR1 SGHRS and CDR2 YFSETQ. The CDR3 loop spans 14 amino acids. V lost 0 bases and J 0 bases, leaving 6 bases between the germline ends.

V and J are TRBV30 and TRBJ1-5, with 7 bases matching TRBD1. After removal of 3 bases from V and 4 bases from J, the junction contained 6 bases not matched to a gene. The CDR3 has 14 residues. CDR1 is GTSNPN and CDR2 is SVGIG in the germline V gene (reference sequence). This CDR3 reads CAWSPGQLNQPQHF. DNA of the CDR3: TGTGCCTGGAGCCCGGGACAGTTAAATCAGCCCCAGCATTTT. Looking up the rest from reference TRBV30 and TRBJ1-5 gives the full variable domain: SQTIHQWPATLVQPVGSPLSLECTVEGTSNPNLYWYRQAAGRGLQLLFYSVGIGQISSEVPQNLSASRPQDRQFILSSKKLLLSDSGFYLCAWSPGQLNQPQHFGDGTRLSIL.

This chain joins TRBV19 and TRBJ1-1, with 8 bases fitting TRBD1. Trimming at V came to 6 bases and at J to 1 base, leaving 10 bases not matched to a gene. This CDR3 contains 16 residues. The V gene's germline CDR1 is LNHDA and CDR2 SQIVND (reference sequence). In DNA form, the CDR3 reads TGTGCCAGTAGCCAGCCCTCCGGGACAGGGAACACTGAAGCTTTCTTT. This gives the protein CASSQPSGTGNTEAFF.

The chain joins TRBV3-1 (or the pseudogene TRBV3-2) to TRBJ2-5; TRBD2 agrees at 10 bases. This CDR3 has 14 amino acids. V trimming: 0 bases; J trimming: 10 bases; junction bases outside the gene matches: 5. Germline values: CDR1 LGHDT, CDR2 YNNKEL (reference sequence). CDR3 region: CASSQDRVAGGQYF. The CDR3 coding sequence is TGTGCCAGCAGCCAAGATCGAGTAGCGGGGGGCCAGTACTTC.

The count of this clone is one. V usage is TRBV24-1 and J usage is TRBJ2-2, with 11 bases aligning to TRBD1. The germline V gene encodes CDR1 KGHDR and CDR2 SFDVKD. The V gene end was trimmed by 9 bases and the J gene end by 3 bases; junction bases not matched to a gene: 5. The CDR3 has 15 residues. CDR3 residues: CATSRTGGYTGELFF. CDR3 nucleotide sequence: TGTGCCACCTCTAGGACAGGGGGCTACACCGGGGAGCTGTTTTTT.

For the CDR3, the DNA is TGTGCCAGCAGTTTATTGGACAGGGGAGAGGCTCAGCCCCAGCATTTT. Translated, it gives CASSLLDRGEAQPQHF. The chain uses TRBV28 and TRBJ1-5; TRBD1 agrees at 9 bases. Trimming cost V 1 base and J 6 bases; bases outside gene matches: 7. The CDR3 has 16 amino acids. Germline V gene data show CDR1 as MDHEN and CDR2 as SYDVKM.

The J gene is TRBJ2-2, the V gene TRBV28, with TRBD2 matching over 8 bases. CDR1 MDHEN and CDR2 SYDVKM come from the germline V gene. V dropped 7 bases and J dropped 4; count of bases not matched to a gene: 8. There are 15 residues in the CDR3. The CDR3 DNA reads TGTGCCAGCATCCTTAGCGGGGACGCCACCGGGGAGCTGTTTTTT. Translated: CASILSGDATGELFF.

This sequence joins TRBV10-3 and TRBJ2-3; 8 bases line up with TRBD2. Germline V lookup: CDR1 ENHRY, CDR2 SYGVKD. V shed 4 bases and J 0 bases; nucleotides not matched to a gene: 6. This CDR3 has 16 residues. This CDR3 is CAISGVGGVSTDTQYF. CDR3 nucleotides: TGTGCCATCAGTGGTGTCGGGGGGGTTAGCACAGATACGCAGTATTTT.

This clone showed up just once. CDR3 sequence reads: CASSPRTGQSSGNTIYF. CDR3 sequence (DNA): TGTGCCAGCAGTCCTCGGACAGGCCAGAGCTCTGGAAACACCATATATTTT. V usage is TRBV6-6 and J usage is TRBJ1-3; 7 nucleotides line up with TRBD1. The CDR3 extends over 17 amino acids. Germline lookup yields CDR1 MNHNY and CDR2 SVGAGI (reference sequence). Unmatched junction bases numbered 10, after V lost 5 bases and J lost 0 bases.

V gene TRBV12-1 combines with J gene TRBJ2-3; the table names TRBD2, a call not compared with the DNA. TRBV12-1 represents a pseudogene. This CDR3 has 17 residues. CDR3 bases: TGTGCCAGCAGCCCTCCCGAGATAGCGGGAGTACCGGATACGCAGTATTTT. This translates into CASSPPEIAGVPDTQYF.

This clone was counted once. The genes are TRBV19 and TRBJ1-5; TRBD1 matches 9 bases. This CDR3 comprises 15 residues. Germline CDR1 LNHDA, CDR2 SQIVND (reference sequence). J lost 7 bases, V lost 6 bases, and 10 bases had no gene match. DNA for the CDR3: TGTGCCAGTAGGGAGGGACAGGGATCAGGACAGCCCCAGCATTTT. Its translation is CASREGQGSGQPQHF.

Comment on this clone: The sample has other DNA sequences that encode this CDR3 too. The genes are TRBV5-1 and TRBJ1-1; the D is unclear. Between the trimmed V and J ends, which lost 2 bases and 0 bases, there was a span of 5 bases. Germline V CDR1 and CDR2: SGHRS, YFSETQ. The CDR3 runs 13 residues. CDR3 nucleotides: TGCGCCAGCAGCTTCCAGATGAACACTGAAGCTTTCTTT. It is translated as CASSFQMNTEAFF.

The CDR3 DNA reads TGTGCCAGCACCCCCGCGGGAGGAGCCTACGAGCAGTACTTC. As protein: CASTPAGGAYEQYF. The chain links TRBV25-1 to TRBJ2-7; 8 positions agree with TRBD2. Germline trimming cut 7 bases from V and 2 bases from J; bases unmatched to any gene: 7. Germline values: CDR1 MGHDK, CDR2 SYGVNS. The CDR3 is 14 residues long.

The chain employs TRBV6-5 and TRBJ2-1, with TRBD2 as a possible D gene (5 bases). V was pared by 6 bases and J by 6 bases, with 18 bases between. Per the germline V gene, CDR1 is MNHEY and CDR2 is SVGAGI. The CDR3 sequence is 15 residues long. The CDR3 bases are TGTGCCAGCAGGTCAGCCGGAGGTAGAGGCAATGAGCAGTTCTTC. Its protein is CASRSAGGRGNEQFF.

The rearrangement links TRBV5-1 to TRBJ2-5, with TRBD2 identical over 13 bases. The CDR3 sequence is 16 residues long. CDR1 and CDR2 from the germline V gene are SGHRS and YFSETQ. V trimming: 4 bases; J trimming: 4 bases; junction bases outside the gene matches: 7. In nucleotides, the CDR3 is TGCGCCAGCAGCCCTGGACTAGCGGGGGTTCTAGAGACCCAGTACTTC. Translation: CASSPGLAGVLETQYF. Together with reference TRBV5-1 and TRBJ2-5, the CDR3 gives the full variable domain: KAGVTQTPRYLIKTRGQQVTLSCSPISGHRSVSWYQQTPGQGLQFLFEYFSETQRNKGNFPGRFSGRQFSNSRSEMNVSTLELGDSALYLCASSPGLAGVLETQYFGPGTRLLVL.

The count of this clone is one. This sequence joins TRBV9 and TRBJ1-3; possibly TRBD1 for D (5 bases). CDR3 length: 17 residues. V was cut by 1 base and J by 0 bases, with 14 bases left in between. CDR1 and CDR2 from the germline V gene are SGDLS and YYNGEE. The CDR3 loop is CASSVPRDSNSGNTIYF. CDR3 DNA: TGTGCCAGCAGCGTACCGCGCGACAGCAACTCTGGAAACACCATATATTTT.

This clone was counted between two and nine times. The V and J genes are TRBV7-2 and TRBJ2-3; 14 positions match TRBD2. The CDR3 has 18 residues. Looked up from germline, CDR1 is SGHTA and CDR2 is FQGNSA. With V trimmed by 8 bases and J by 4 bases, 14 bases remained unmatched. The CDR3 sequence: CASCKQGLAGVGADTQYF. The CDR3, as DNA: TGTGCCAGCTGCAAACAGGGACTAGCGGGAGTAGGGGCAGATACGCAGTATTTT.

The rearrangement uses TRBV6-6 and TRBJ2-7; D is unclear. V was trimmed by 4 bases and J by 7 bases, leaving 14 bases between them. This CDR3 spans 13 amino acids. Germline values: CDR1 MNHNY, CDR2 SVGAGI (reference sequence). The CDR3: CASSSSPLVEQYF. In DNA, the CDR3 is TGTGCCAGCAGTTCGAGCCCTCTTGTTGAGCAGTACTTC.

CDR3 DNA: TGCGCCAGCAGCCTGGTAGCGGGCCAGAGCTCCTACGAGCAGTACTTC. It encodes CASSLVAGQSSYEQYF. V gene TRBV5-1 combines with J gene TRBJ2-7, with 7 bases matching TRBD2. Trimming removed 4 bases from V and 0 bases from J; junction bases left unmatched: 10. The length of the CDR3 is 16 residues. In germline, CDR1 is SGHRS, CDR2 YFSETQ.

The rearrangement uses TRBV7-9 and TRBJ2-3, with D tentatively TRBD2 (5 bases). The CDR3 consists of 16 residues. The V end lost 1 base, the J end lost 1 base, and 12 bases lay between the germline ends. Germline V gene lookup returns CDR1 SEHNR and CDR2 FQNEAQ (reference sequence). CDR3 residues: CASSLERVARTDTQYF. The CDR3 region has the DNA TGTGCCAGCAGCTTAGAGAGGGTAGCCCGCACAGATACGCAGTATTTT.

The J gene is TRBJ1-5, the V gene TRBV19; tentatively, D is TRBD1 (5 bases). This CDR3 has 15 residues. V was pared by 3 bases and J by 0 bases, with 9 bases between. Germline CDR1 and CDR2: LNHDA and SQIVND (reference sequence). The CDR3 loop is CASSIRTFSNQPQHF. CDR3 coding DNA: TGTGCCAGTAGTATCCGGACATTTAGCAATCAGCCCCAGCATTTT.

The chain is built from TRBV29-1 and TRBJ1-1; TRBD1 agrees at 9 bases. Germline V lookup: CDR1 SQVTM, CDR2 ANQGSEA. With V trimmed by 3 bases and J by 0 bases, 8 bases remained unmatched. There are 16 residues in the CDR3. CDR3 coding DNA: TGCAGCGTTGATAAGGGACAGGGCTCCATGAACACTGAAGCTTTCTTT. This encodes CSVDKGQGSMNTEAFF.

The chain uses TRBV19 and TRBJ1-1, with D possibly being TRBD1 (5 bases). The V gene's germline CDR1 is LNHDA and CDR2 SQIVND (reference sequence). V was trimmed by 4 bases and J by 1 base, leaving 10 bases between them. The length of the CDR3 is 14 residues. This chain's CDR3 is CASSTQGGNTEAFF. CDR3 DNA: TGTGCCAGTAGTACCCAGGGAGGGAACACTGAAGCTTTCTTT.